The source of this TCR beta chain is a study of blood T cells in healthy people across ages (dated by TCRdb to 2013 to 2016). About the full investigation: In model experiments, template switching captured about one uniquely barcoded TCR beta cDNA molecule for every two T cells. Using deep sequencing normalized with unique cDNA molecular identifiers, the study measured how TCR beta repertoire diversity changes with age. Donors were grouped into four age groups: young (average approximately 16 years), middle-aged (around 39), aged (around 56) and long-lived (about 90). To avoid experimental bias, donors of different ages were distributed randomly across sequencing lanes. Two additional independent replicas of 1 million unique cDNA reads from the same blood draw were analyzed for two donors (one aged 18 to 29 and one aged 80 or older). Overall results and qualifications from the work: Because profiling used bulk unsorted PBMCs, naive and antigen-experienced compartments could not be compared conclusively. Estimates of total diversity based on one million sequenced T cells were regarded as lower bounds and as underestimates. The percentage of naive T cells measured by flow cytometry correlated strongly with observed TCR beta diversity. The long-lived group showed more naive CD4+ T cells, fewer expanded clones and increased TCR diversity than the aged group, suggesting age selection. As age increased, observed TCR beta diversity per million T cells dropped in a roughly linear way, and a significant reduction was already evident by age 40. Donor CMV infection status was unknown, potentially confounding age-related changes in expanded clonotypes.

Receptor libraries were prepared by 5' RACE. A second PCR of roughly 7 to 11 cycles was performed with a sample-barcoded 5' primer and a J-beta primer mix. A unique molecular identifier was introduced onto each TCR beta cDNA molecule by a template-switch 5' adaptor carrying 12 random nucleotides. Each sample yielded at least 2.5 million CDR3-containing paired-end reads. First-strand cDNA was synthesized from all RNA with the Mint cDNA synthesis kit, primed by a TRBC-specific oligonucleotide. After uracil-DNA glycosylase treatment, a first 18-cycle PCR used universal primers M1SS and BC2_uni_R on all cDNA. The authors' pipeline ran thus. For normalization, 1 million high-quality reads, each with a distinct molecular identifier, were randomly selected from each sample. Reads sharing molecular identifiers were discarded rather than binned into consensus sequences. MiTCR, set to a Q25 quality threshold and the strictest error-elimination algorithm, was used for CDR3 identification, clonotype clustering and error correction. A nonparametric unseen species model using Euler transformation provided a lower-bound estimate of total TCR beta diversity. TCRdb cleaned the public reads at Q25 with fastp, built clones with MiXCR and kept in-frame beta chains. Merged by CDR3 protein, the rows form single entries marked with the most common genes and DNA. TCRdb's processing, not the study's, gives the V and J calls here. This sample gives approximately 1,700,000 distinct CDR3 sequences in total; about two fifths of them show up just once. 23% of the sample is taken by the ten largest.

Between the V and J ends, shortened by 6 bases and 3 bases respectively, the junction contains 10 bases. The cysteine opens and the phenylalanine closes a CDR3 of 13 amino acids. The only DNA kept is the CDR3, 39 bases in frame from the first base. Based on the germline V gene, the CDR1 and CDR2 sequences are KGHDR and SFDVKD. In regard to this clonotype: It has no known antigen specificity. Per-base qualities were not stored, and no clone one base away is much larger.

Systemically healthy Caucasian individuals from Russia, 35 to 50 in total and aged roughly 6 to 90 years, were included as donors. Each donor gave 9 to 10 milliliters of peripheral blood, collected into EDTA-treated Vacutainer tubes. PBMCs were isolated by Ficoll-Paque density-gradient centrifugation, with at least 7 million obtained per sample. Trizol reagent was used to extract total RNA from PBMCs, with at least 6 micrograms per sample. The percentages of naive CD45RAhigh/CD27high T cells were determined by flow cytometry on a PBMC aliquot from every donor. This sequence originates from a human donor in good health. The sequencing sample was made of blood. The rearrangement joined TRBV24-1 to TRBJ1-1, with the D gene too uncertain to name. The CDR3 here reads CATSSEVDTEAFF. DNA sequence: TGTGCCACCAGTAGTGAGGTGGACACTGAAGCTTTCTTT.